These T cell receptor beta chains were read from a single sample in a study of blood T cell repertoires in COVID-19. Profiled with immunoSEQ multiplex PCR; TCRdb holds only in-frame clones, not every one. The table lists under 100,000 clones, about nine tenths of them singletons. Source material: peripheral blood. Receptor source: a man in his sixties with COVID-19, enrolled during active disease. CDR3s include the opening cysteine and the closing phenylalanine or tryptophan. The order of the fields is CDR3 DNA, CDR3 protein, J gene, D gene, V gene, clone size. A D gene is named only where the DNA matches it firmly. Clone sizes are given selectively: once, few, many, or a class where the clone is expanded.

CDR3nt: TGTGCCAGCAGCTTAGGCCCCGGGGGCTCCTACAATGAGCAGTTCTTC
CDR3aa: CASSLGPGGSYNEQFF
j_gene: TRBJ2-1
d_gene: NA
v_gene: TRBV13
abundance: NA

CDR3nt: TGTGCCAGTAGTATAAACCCCGGGACAGCAGCCTACGAGCAGTACTTC
CDR3aa: CASSINPGTAAYEQYF
j_gene: TRBJ2-7
d_gene: TRBD1
v_gene: TRBV19
abundance: NA

CDR3nt: TGTGCCAGTGCCCTGCGGACAGGGGGGCGCCATCAGCCCCAGCATTTT
CDR3aa: CASALRTGGRHQPQHF
j_gene: TRBJ1-5
d_gene: TRBD1
v_gene: TRBV19
abundance: NA

CDR3nt: TGCGCCAGCAGCCAAGACCTTAGCGGCACAGATACGCAGTATTTT
CDR3aa: CASSQDLSGTDTQYF
j_gene: TRBJ2-3
d_gene: NA
v_gene: TRBV4-1
abundance: NA

CDR3nt: TGTGCCAGCAGCTTGGAAGGGACTTCTGGAAACACCATATATTTT
CDR3aa: CASSLEGTSGNTIYF
j_gene: TRBJ1-3
d_gene: NA
v_gene: TRBV5-4
abundance: NA

CDR3nt: TGCGCCAGCAGTGATCCTAGCGGGAGGAAGAACACCGGGGAGCTGTTTTTT
CDR3aa: CASSDPSGRKNTGELFF
j_gene: TRBJ2-2
d_gene: TRBD2
v_gene: TRBV10-1
abundance: once

CDR3nt: TGTGCCAGCAGTAGAGGACAGGGTGAGGAAAAACTGTTTTTT
CDR3aa: CASSRGQGEEKLFF
j_gene: TRBJ1-4
d_gene: TRBD1
v_gene: TRBV6-5
abundance: once

CDR3nt: TGCAGCGTGAGACAGGGGTGGGATTCACCCCTCCACTTT
CDR3aa: CSVRQGWDSPLHF
j_gene: TRBJ1-6
d_gene: TRBD1
v_gene: TRBV29-1
abundance: NA

CDR3nt: TGTGCCAGCAGTCAGGACAGGGTTTCACCCCTCCACTTT
CDR3aa: CASSQDRVSPLHF
j_gene: TRBJ1-6
d_gene: TRBD1
v_gene: TRBV2
abundance: NA

CDR3nt: TGTGCCAGCAGTTCTTTAGACAGGTCAAACACTGAAGCTTTCTTT
CDR3aa: CASSSLDRSNTEAFF
j_gene: TRBJ1-1
d_gene: NA
v_gene: TRBV27
abundance: NA

CDR3nt: TGTGCCACCAGCAGAGATCTCGTGGGCGCTCAAGAGACCCAGTACTTC
CDR3aa: CATSRDLVGAQETQYF
j_gene: TRBJ2-5
d_gene: NA
v_gene: TRBV15
abundance: NA

CDR3nt: TGTGCCAGCAGCTTAGTCGGAGGGAACACTGAAGCTTTCTTT
CDR3aa: CASSLVGGNTEAFF
j_gene: TRBJ1-1
d_gene: NA
v_gene: TRBV7-2
abundance: NA

CDR3nt: TGCGCCAGCAGCCAAGGTCCAGATGGCTACACCTTC
CDR3aa: CASSQGPDGYTF
j_gene: TRBJ1-2
d_gene: NA
v_gene: TRBV4-1
abundance: NA

CDR3nt: TGTGCCAGCTCACCAGGGGGCACATCGTCTGGCTACACCTTC
CDR3aa: CASSPGGTSSGYTF
j_gene: TRBJ1-2
d_gene: NA
v_gene: TRBV18
abundance: NA

CDR3nt: TGTGCCAGCAGTGAGAGCGGGCGTCAGAAAGGCAATGAGCAGTTCTTC
CDR3aa: CASSESGRQKGNEQFF
j_gene: TRBJ2-1
d_gene: NA
v_gene: TRBV28
abundance: NA

CDR3nt: TGTGCCAGCAGTGGAACAGGGGTGAACACTGAAGCTTTCTTT
CDR3aa: CASSGTGVNTEAFF
j_gene: TRBJ1-1
d_gene: TRBD1
v_gene: TRBV27
abundance: NA

CDR3nt: TGTGCCAGCAGTTTTGCAAGAGCGGGGTACACAGATACGCAGTATTTT
CDR3aa: CASSFARAGYTDTQYF
j_gene: TRBJ2-3
d_gene: TRBD2
v_gene: TRBV28
abundance: NA

CDR3nt: TGTGCCAGCAGCGTAGACCCCGGGAGCGACTACGAGCAGTACTTC
CDR3aa: CASSVDPGSDYEQYF
j_gene: TRBJ2-7
d_gene: NA
v_gene: TRBV9
abundance: NA

CDR3nt: TGTGCCAGCAGCCCGGGACTAGCGACGGAGACCCAGTACTTC
CDR3aa: CASSPGLATETQYF
j_gene: TRBJ2-5
d_gene: TRBD2
v_gene: TRBV7-9
abundance: NA

CDR3nt: TGTGCCTGGAGTGTACGACAAATCGGCACTCTCCACTTT
CDR3aa: CAWSVRQIGTLHF
j_gene: TRBJ1-6
d_gene: NA
v_gene: TRBV30
abundance: NA

CDR3nt: TGCGCCAGCAGCCAGATTGGACTAGCGGGAACAGATACGCAGTATTTT
CDR3aa: CASSQIGLAGTDTQYF
j_gene: TRBJ2-3
d_gene: TRBD2
v_gene: TRBV5-1
abundance: NA

CDR3nt: TGTGCCAGCAGCGTAGGGACAGAGGCCACTGAAGCTTTCTTT
CDR3aa: CASSVGTEATEAFF
j_gene: TRBJ1-1
d_gene: NA
v_gene: TRBV9
abundance: NA

CDR3nt: TGTGCCAGCAGTTTATCGACAGGGCCCCATTCACCCCTCCACTTT
CDR3aa: CASSLSTGPHSPLHF
j_gene: TRBJ1-6
d_gene: TRBD1
v_gene: TRBV27
abundance: NA

CDR3nt: TGTGCCAGTAGTTTAGGGGAGGCTGAAGCTTTCTTT
CDR3aa: CASSLGEAEAFF
j_gene: TRBJ1-1
d_gene: NA
v_gene: TRBV19
abundance: NA

CDR3nt: TGTGCCAGCAGCTTAGTAAGCACCCGAGGTCGCTACTATGGCTACACCTTC
CDR3aa: CASSLVSTRGRYYGYTF
j_gene: TRBJ1-2
d_gene: NA
v_gene: TRBV7-6
abundance: NA

CDR3nt: TGTGCCAGTACTGGGCCCTCTGGGGCCAACGTCCTGACTTTC
CDR3aa: CASTGPSGANVLTF
j_gene: TRBJ2-6
d_gene: NA
v_gene: TRBV19
abundance: NA

CDR3nt: TGTGCCAGTAGCTTCCGGCGGGAGTACAATGAGCAGTTCTTC
CDR3aa: CASSFRREYNEQFF
j_gene: TRBJ2-1
d_gene: TRBD2
v_gene: TRBV19
abundance: NA

CDR3nt: TGTGCCAGCTCAGGAAAAACAGGACGGATAAACAATGAGCAGTTCTTC
CDR3aa: CASSGKTGRINNEQFF
j_gene: TRBJ2-1
d_gene: NA
v_gene: TRBV18
abundance: NA

CDR3nt: TGTGCCACCAGCAGAGAGTGGAGTCTAGATACGCAGTATTTT
CDR3aa: CATSREWSLDTQYF
j_gene: TRBJ2-3
d_gene: NA
v_gene: TRBV15
abundance: NA

CDR3nt: TGCAGCGTTGCCCCGGGACAGAAAAATGGGGAGACCCAGTACTTC
CDR3aa: CSVAPGQKNGETQYF
j_gene: TRBJ2-5
d_gene: TRBD1
v_gene: TRBV29-1
abundance: NA

CDR3nt: TGTGCCATCAGTGAGGGGACAGGGGGCGGACAACGGCAGTTCTTC
CDR3aa: CAISEGTGGGQRQFF
j_gene: TRBJ2-1
d_gene: TRBD1
v_gene: TRBV10-3
abundance: NA

CDR3nt: TGTGCCAGCACCACCTCTAGGGGGGGTGAAAAACTGTTTTTT
CDR3aa: CASTTSRGGEKLFF
j_gene: TRBJ1-4
d_gene: NA
v_gene: TRBV6-5
abundance: NA

CDR3nt: TGTGCCATCAGTGCGGGACAGTATGGCTACACCTTC
CDR3aa: CAISAGQYGYTF
j_gene: TRBJ1-2
d_gene: TRBD1
v_gene: TRBV10-3
abundance: few